Only one count was recorded for the clone carrying this T cell receptor beta chain. Its antigen is unknown. The length of the CDR3 is 18 residues. The V gene end was trimmed by 5 bases and the J gene end by 2 bases; junction bases not matched to a gene: 17. Germline assignment: CDR1 SEHNR and CDR2 FQNEAQ (reference sequence). Generated by immunoSEQ multiplex PCR, the TCRdb table keeps only in-frame clones and is missing some. Here the sample spans about 90,000 clones, over 85% being singletons. This entry comes from a study of graft-versus-host responses after intestinal transplantation. For the study at large: Uniformly, recipients were administered anti-thymocyte globulin induction with subsequent tacrolimus and steroids for around three years. Findings and limits, study-wide: Recipient marrow showed GvH clones, some seen first in ileum or blood. Across patients carrying graft-donor T cell macrochimerism, allografts held high graft-versus-host to host-versus-graft clonal ratios.

Sequenced here: unstimulated CD8+ T cells sorted from spleen or lymph node cells, sampled before transplant. V and J are TRBV7-9 and TRBJ2-5, with 7 bases matching TRBD2. This sequence was found in a human donor who was the organ donor for an intestinal transplant. CDR3 protein: CASSLSSRVTSEQETQYF. CDR3 DNA sequence: TGTGCCAGCAGCCTCTCAAGTAGGGTCACTAGCGAACAAGAGACCCAGTACTTC.